The present T cell receptor (beta chain) was sequenced within a study of blood T cell repertoires in COVID-19. The overall study: COVID-19 samples collected from the United States, Italy and Spain covered acute and convalescent phases. T cells, B-cell-depleted T cells, or PBMCs provided the cDNA or gDNA that served as material.

Per the germline V gene, CDR1 is MDHEN and CDR2 is SYDVKM. The CDR3 has 16 residues. Trimming removed 5 bases from V and 0 bases from J, with 14 bases in between. Per the authors' pipeline: Amplification of reference gene primers provided the estimated nucleated cell counts. Clones were read by immunoSEQ multiplex PCR, and TCRdb kept only the in-frame ones, dropping some. The DNA was the basis for D and trimming; V, J and clone size are from that table. The sample includes about 340,000 clones, around four fifths seen only once; the top ten take 2.5% to 3.5%. This chain connects TRBV28 to TRBJ2-1; TRBD1 might be the D (6 bases). Material for sequencing was peripheral blood. This clonotype was obtained from a man aged 30 to 45 with active or convalescent COVID-19. The CDR3 here is CASSITGISSYNEQFF. As DNA, the CDR3 is TGTGCCAGCAGTATAACAGGGATAAGCTCCTACAATGAGCAGTTCTTC.